A single sample gave rise to the 6 T cell receptor beta chains below, sequenced in a study of regulatory T cells in long-lasting Graves disease. Time point defined: newly diagnosed GD, antithyroid drugs for less than 3 months. PBMC-derived RNA was used for the TCR library. In building TCR beta libraries, iRepertoire HTBI primers were used together with Arm-PCR of CDR3 regions. Using its own MiXCR run on the multiplex PCR reads, TCRdb lists one record per CDR3 protein. This table holds 350,000 to 400,000 distinct CDR3 sequences, 16% found once. These data are also associated with another study on T cells in Graves' hyperthyroidism and ophthalmopathy.

Specimen: peripheral blood mononuclear cells (PBMCs), collected at new diagnosis, from a patient treated with antithyroid drugs. The receptors were gathered from a woman younger than 30 with Graves disease.

This clonotype appeared a few times. This chain connects TRBV5-6 to TRBJ1-5, with D possibly matching TRBD1 (6 bases). This CDR3 spans 16 amino acids. Germline V gives CDR1 SGHDT, CDR2 YYEEEE. V gave up 1 base and J gave up 4 bases, with 15 bases separating them. CDR3: CASSLTAGVGNQPQHF. CDR3 DNA: TGTGCCAGCAGCTTGACCGCAGGGGTTGGTAATCAGCCCCAGCATTTT.

This chain joins TRBV20-1 and TRBJ2-5; 10 bases match TRBD2. The junction had 8 bases not matched to a gene; V was cut back by 6 bases and J by 4 bases. Germline CDR1 DFQATT, CDR2 SNEGSKA (reference sequence). The CDR3 length is 14 residues. The CDR3 DNA reads TGCAGTGCCTTTCCTAGCGGGGGAGGAGAGACCCAGTACTTC. Protein: CSAFPSGGGETQYF.

This clonotype was seen ten or more times. The chain recombines TRBV7-2 with TRBJ1-5; D remains unclear. Trimming shortened V by 3 bases and J by 4 bases, and 7 bases separated the two germline ends. Germline V gene lookup returns CDR1 SGHTA and CDR2 FQGNSA. The CDR3 consists of 13 residues. The CDR3 reads CASSFADNQPQHF. CDR3 coding DNA: TGTGCCAGCAGCTTTGCAGATAATCAGCCCCAGCATTTT. The variable domain in full, completed from reference TRBV7-2 and TRBJ1-5, reads GAGVSQSPSNKVTEKGKDVELRCDPISGHTALYWYRQSLGQGLEFLIYFQGNSAPDKSGLPSDRFSAERTGGSVSTLTIQRTQQEDSAVYLCASSFADNQPQHFGDGTRLSIL.

This clonotype turned up a few times. This chain connects TRBV4-2 to TRBJ2-3; D possibly matches TRBD1 or TRBD2 (6 bases each). Trimming shortened V by 1 base and J by 2 bases, and 16 bases separated the two germline ends. The CDR3 covers 17 residues. The germline V gene has CDR1 LGHNA and CDR2 YNFKEQ. The CDR3 loop reads CASSQVGGSGATDTQYF. Here the CDR3 DNA reads TGTGCCAGCAGCCAAGTAGGGGGGTCCGGGGCCACAGATACGCAGTATTTT.

This clonotype was recorded many times. The V call is TRBV11-1, the J call TRBJ2-7; D gene uncertain. This CDR3 region has 13 residues. Germline V gene lookup returns CDR1 SGHAT and CDR2 FQDESV (reference sequence). The V gene lost 1 base and the J gene lost 5 bases, with 9 bases spanning the gap. CDR3 in amino acids: CASSLVWSHEQYF. CDR3 DNA: TGTGCCAGCAGCTTAGTGTGGTCTCACGAGCAGTACTTC. Full variable domain (rest looked up from reference TRBV11-1 and TRBJ2-7): EAEVAQSPRYKITEKSQAVAFWCDPISGHATLYWYRQILGQGPELLVQFQDESVVDDSQLPKDRFSAERLKGVDSTLKIQPAELGDSAMYLCASSLVWSHEQYFGPGTRLTVT.

In its sample, this clonotype was seen a few times. This sequence joins TRBV5-1 and TRBJ2-1, with 11 nucleotides matching TRBD2. V was clipped by 4 bases and J by 8 bases; unmatched bases: 8. The CDR3 has 15 amino acids. CDR1 is SGHRS, CDR2 YFSETQ, per germline. CDR3 amino acids: CASSRTSGPGDEQFF. CDR3 nucleotide sequence: TGCGCCAGCAGCAGGACTAGCGGGCCGGGGGATGAGCAGTTCTTC.